The clone carrying this T cell receptor (beta chain) was picked up one time. As yet, its antigen is unknown. CDR3 length: 14 amino acids. V lost 4 bases to trimming and J lost 5 bases; unmatched junction nucleotides: 8. Germline V lookup: CDR1 ENHRY, CDR2 SYGVKD. These data belong to a study of molecular identifiers for immune sequencing clone quantification. TCRdb processed the PCR reads anew with MiXCR; each CDR3 protein has one entry. The sample carries about 500,000 distinct CDR3 sequences, 20% to 25% recorded once. Findings and caveats of the study: Shared barcodes on identical TCR molecules could underestimate the sizes of highly expanded clones.

The source of this sequence is a human donor in good health. Some libraries in this study had Jurkat cell RNA spiked in. The chain carries TRBV10-3 and TRBJ2-7; 7 bases match TRBD2. Specimen: naive CD8+ T cells from blood, with Jurkat cell RNA spiked in. Subset in this sample: FACS-sorted CD8+CD4-CCR7+CD45RA+ naive T cells. The CDR3 spells CAISGYGGEDEQYF. The CDR3 coding sequence is TGTGCCATCAGTGGATATGGGGGGGAAGACGAGCAGTACTTC.